This T cell receptor (beta chain) derives from a study of regulatory T cells in long-lasting Graves disease. Time point of the sample: newly diagnosed GD, antithyroid drugs for less than 3 months. There was RNA extracted from PBMCs, and the TCR library was made from it. The authors built TCR beta libraries using iRepertoire HTBI primers and Arm-PCR of CDR3 regions. TCRdb reprocessed the multiplex PCR reads via MiXCR and lists one record per CDR3 protein. The data show 350,000 to 450,000 distinct CDR3 sequences, roughly a sixth seen once. CDR3 length: 15 residues. CDR1 MNHEY and CDR2 SMNVEV come from the germline V gene (reference sequence). V shed 3 bases and J shed 7 bases, with 13 bases lying between them. These data were also reused for a study on T cells in Graves' hyperthyroidism and ophthalmopathy. Per that study: Using the HTBI primer set, a first-round RT-PCR was run on the TCR CDR3. Ophthalmopathy got predicted by the model a median 6.5 months before its onset.

The chain couples TRBV27 to TRBJ1-6; D gene unclear. This TCR was recovered from a middle-aged man with Graves disease. The material sequenced was peripheral blood mononuclear cells (PBMCs), taken at new diagnosis, from a patient treated with antithyroid drugs. In nucleotides, the CDR3 is TGTGCCAGCAGTTTTGACAACAGATCAAATTCACCCCTCCACTTT. Encoded protein: CASSFDNRSNSPLHF.